The T cell receptor (beta chain) described here comes from a study of Graves' ophthalmopathy and Graves' hyperthyroidism. Study at large: Prior to any treatment, peripheral blood was collected at the time of initial diagnosis.

TCR beta CDR3 regions were amplified from RNA transcripts. A first-round RT-PCR used HTBI primers, followed by a second-round multiplex PCR. MiXCR was run by TCRdb on the multiplex PCR reads, yielding one entry per CDR3 protein. The sample lists about 740,000 distinct CDR3 sequences; 40% were seen once. Points from the study as a whole: Blood shared most expanded thyroid clonotypes above 0.001 frequency. Ophthalmopathy progression cases were predicted by the model with 60% to 71% sensitivity and approximately 74% specificity.

This clonotype has only a few counts. Antigen: not known. The V end lost 3 bases, the J end lost 3 bases, and 11 bases lay between the germline ends. CDR3 length: 15 residues. The V gene's germline CDR1 is SEHNR and CDR2 FQNEAQ (reference sequence). Someone took the PBMCs out of less than 11 ml of fresh peripheral blood. This receptor was taken from an adult man with Graves' ophthalmopathy. V and J are TRBV7-9 and TRBJ2-2; no firm D call. Sequenced material: peripheral blood. The CDR3 region is CASSLSSSYTGELFF. The CDR3 nucleotides read TGTGCCAGCAGCTTGTCGTCCAGTTACACCGGGGAGCTGTTTTTT. Combining the CDR3 with reference TRBV7-9 and TRBJ2-2 gives the whole variable domain DTGVSQNPRHKITKRGQNVTFRCDPISEHNRLYWYRQTLGQGPEFLTYFQNEAQLEKSRLLSDRFSAERPKGSFSTLEIQRTEQGDSAMYLCASSLSSSYTGELFFGEGSRLTVL.